This TCR beta chain was observed in a study of vaccination and CD4 T cells after COVID-19. Study as a whole: Cellular stimulation was performed using overlapping spike peptides derived from SARS-CoV-2, HCoV-NL63, HCoV-OC43 and HCoV-229E. No peptide, an HIV-1 Nef pool, or a CEFX pool was what each control culture received.

The study sequenced cultured CD4+ T cell DNA using the Oncomine TCR Beta short-read assay. TCRdb reanalysed the PCR reads using MiXCR and keeps one entry per CDR3 protein. The data hold about 7,400 distinct CDR3 sequences, with around 53% observed a single time. Study conclusions and caveats: In median terms, SARS-CoV-2-reactive clonotypes went from approximately 23 to 38, a nonsignificant rise.

Germline-derived CDR1 and CDR2 are LNHDA and SQIVND (reference sequence). The CDR3 extends over 15 amino acids. V lost 4 bases to trimming and J lost 0 bases, with 12 bases between them. As for treatment: approximately 10-day PBMC culture with coronavirus spike peptide pools or control peptides (ViraFEST assay). During the years 2011-2018, before the COVID-19 pandemic, the unexposed donor's CD4+ T cells were collected. For ViraFEST, peptide pools expanded antigen-specific T cells, after which the TCRs were sequenced. This clonotype was seen a few times. Antigen: not known. The rearrangement joins TRBV19 to TRBJ1-2; possibly TRBD1 for D (5 bases). Sequencing was done on a sample of CD4+ T cells from blood, cultured in vitro. The origin of this receptor is a human donor in good health. Here the CDR3 DNA reads TGTGCCAGTAGTAATGCGGGGACCTCTAACTATGGCTACACCTTC. This translates into CASSNAGTSNYGYTF.